This T cell receptor beta chain derives from a study of T cells in narcolepsy. With regard to this clone: Distinct nucleotide sequences in the sample also encode this CDR3.

The V gene lost 4 bases and the J gene lost 2 bases, with 16 bases spanning the gap. This CDR3 has 16 residues. TCRdb's table, derived via immunoSEQ multiplex PCR, lists solely in-frame clones and lacks some. Of 30,000 to 35,000 clones listed, under 85% are singletons. This chain links TRBV5-7 with TRBJ1-3; D is unclear. TRBV5-7 falls under the ORF class, with uncertain function. The sequence derives from a human donor with narcolepsy. The sequenced material came from CD45RA- memory CD4+ T cells from PBMCs. The CDR3 coding sequence is TGTGCCAGCAGCACAAGCAGACGTACTACTGGAAACACCATATATTTT. Protein sequence: CASSTSRRTTGNTIYF.